This entry lists 15 T cell receptor beta chains sequenced from one sample in a study of blood T cell repertoires in COVID-19. Some clones are missing from TCRdb's copy, which holds only in-frame ones; the method was immunoSEQ multiplex PCR. Among approximately 60,000 clones listed, roughly four fifths were seen once. Material: peripheral blood. These receptors all stem from a man in his sixties with acute or convalescent COVID-19.

The genes are TRBV19 and TRBJ1-1; 7 bases are shared with TRBD1. V dropped 5 bases and J dropped 4; count of bases not matched to a gene: 7. Germline CDR1 is LNHDA and CDR2 is SQIVND (reference sequence). The CDR3 totals 14 residues. For the CDR3, the DNA is TGTGCCAGTAGTCTACAGACAGGGACCACTGAAGCTTTCTTT. The encoded protein is CASSLQTGTTEAFF.

The rearrangement uses TRBV6-5 and TRBJ2-5; 7 nucleotides match TRBD1. Germline assignment: CDR1 MNHEY and CDR2 SVGAGI. V trimming: 8 bases; J trimming: 2 bases; junction bases outside the gene matches: 5. There are 13 residues in the CDR3. The CDR3 region is CASRPGQQETQYF. The DNA for the CDR3 is TGTGCCAGCCGCCCGGGACAGCAAGAGACCCAGTACTTC.

The chain carries TRBV28 and TRBJ1-6, with D perhaps matching TRBD1 (5 bases). Trimming removed 0 bases from V and 6 bases from J, with 12 bases in between. CDR1 MDHEN and CDR2 SYDVKM come from the germline V gene. CDR3 length: 16 amino acids. Here the CDR3 DNA reads TGTGCCAGCAGTTTATGGGACGGAGGGACTAATTCACCCCTCCACTTT. It yields the protein CASSLWDGGTNSPLHF.

The J gene is TRBJ2-7, the V gene TRBV7-2, with D possibly TRBD2 on 6 matching bases. This CDR3 region has 15 residues. V was pared by 1 base and J by 0 bases, with 10 bases between. The V gene's germline CDR1 is SGHTA and CDR2 FQGNSA. The CDR3 bases are TGTGCCAGCAGCTTAGGCCCCGGGAGCTCCTACGAGCAGTACTTC. It translates to CASSLGPGSSYEQYF.

The chain joins TRBV23-1 to TRBJ1-2; a weak D match, TRBD1 (5 bases). TRBV23-1 is labeled an ORF, and its function is uncertain. Trimming stripped 11 bases from V and 2 bases from J, with 24 bases between. The CDR3 loop spans 16 amino acids. The CDR3 DNA reads as TGCGCCGCAACCCCTCAAGGACACTCTTCCAACTATGGCTACACCTTC. It is translated as CAATPQGHSSNYGYTF.

The chain links TRBV2 to TRBJ1-5; 8 bases fit TRBD1. CDR3 length: 14 residues. Looked up from germline, CDR1 is SNHLY and CDR2 is FYNNEI. V lost 6 bases to trimming and J lost 4 bases; unmatched junction nucleotides: 5. DNA of the CDR3: TGTGCCAGCAGCATGGACAGGGCGAATCAGCCCCAGCATTTT. This sequence encodes CASSMDRANQPQHF.

The chain combines TRBV6-5 with TRBJ1-1; no definite D call. Trimming took off 0 bases at V and 11 bases at J, with 13 bases between the two ends. The CDR3 length is 13 residues. Germline-derived CDR1 and CDR2 are MNHEY and SVGAGI. This chain's CDR3 is CASSYSSGMGAFF. The CDR3 region has the DNA TGTGCCAGCAGTTACTCCTCGGGGATGGGGGCTTTCTTT.

This sequence joins TRBV30 and TRBJ1-1, with D possibly TRBD1 on 6 matching bases. The CDR3 runs to 14 residues. Trimming stripped 5 bases from V and 1 base from J, with 14 bases between. Germline V gene sequence: CDR1 GTSNPN, CDR2 SVGIG (reference sequence). For the CDR3, the DNA is TGTGCCTGGGCCCCGACAGGATCGAACACTGAAGCTTTCTTT. Translated, it gives CAWAPTGSNTEAFF.

The CDR3 protein is CASSPYVAASGIYEQYF. CDR3 coding DNA: TGTGCCAGCTCACCATATGTCGCGGCTAGCGGGATCTACGAGCAGTACTTC. The chain employs TRBV18 and TRBJ2-7; TRBD2 matches at 9 bases. The CDR3 sequence is 17 residues long. Germline-derived CDR1 and CDR2 are KGHSH and LQKENI. The V segment lost 2 bases and the J segment 3 bases; nucleotides outside the gene matches: 11.

The V and J genes are TRBV20-1 and TRBJ2-5; 12 bases are a match to TRBD2. Per germline, CDR1 DFQATT and CDR2 SNEGSKA (reference sequence). V shed 3 bases, J shed 4 bases, and the junction held 9 bases outside the gene matches. The CDR3 is made up of 16 amino acids. The CDR3 here is CSASEPSGRARETQYF. In nucleotides, the CDR3 is TGCAGTGCTAGTGAGCCTAGCGGGAGGGCGCGAGAGACCCAGTACTTC.

The rearrangement joins TRBV4-3 to TRBJ1-5; possibly TRBD1 for D (5 bases). Per the germline V gene, CDR1 is LGHNA and CDR2 is YSLEER. The CDR3 is made up of 15 amino acids. V was pared by 0 bases and J by 4 bases, with 10 bases between. For the CDR3, the DNA is TGCGCCAGCAGCCAAGATCCGAACAGGAATCAGCCCCAGCATTTT. The encoded protein is CASSQDPNRNQPQHF.

This rearrangement joins TRBV11-2 to TRBJ1-5, with TRBD1 as a possible D gene (5 bases). Germline values: CDR1 SGHAT, CDR2 FQNNGV. V was trimmed by 1 base and J by 0 bases, leaving 13 bases between them. The CDR3 contains 17 residues. The CDR3 DNA sequence: TGTGCCAGCAGCTTAGGGGGAGGGGTTAATAGCAATCAGCCCCAGCATTTT. Translating it yields CASSLGGGVNSNQPQHF.

This clone came up a few times. This chain joins TRBV7-9 and TRBJ1-4, with TRBD1 matching over 10 bases. The CDR3 consists of 17 residues. CDR1 is SEHNR, CDR2 FQNEAQ, per germline (reference sequence). V shed 4 bases and J 0 bases; nucleotides not matched to a gene: 5. In nucleotides, the CDR3 is TGTGCCAGCAGCTCCAGGGACAGGGGACCAACTAATGAAAAACTGTTTTTT. Amino acid sequence: CASSSRDRGPTNEKLFF.

This sequence joins TRBV18 and TRBJ2-1, with D perhaps TRBD2 (6 bases). CDR1 is KGHSH, CDR2 LQKENI, per germline. V gave up 6 bases and J gave up 7 bases, with 13 bases separating them. The CDR3 sequence is 13 residues long. The CDR3 loop reads CASSGDSVNEQFF. In nucleotides, the CDR3 is TGTGCCAGCTCCGGGGACTCCGTTAATGAGCAGTTCTTC.

The CDR3 loop reads CSVTKDRGVTSEAFF. In DNA form, the CDR3 reads TGCAGCGTTACAAAGGACAGGGGGGTCACCTCCGAAGCTTTCTTT. This chain connects TRBV29-1 to TRBJ1-1, with 10 nucleotides matching TRBD1. This CDR3 spans 15 amino acids. V shed 5 bases and J 8 bases; nucleotides not matched to a gene: 14. Looked up from germline, CDR1 is SQVTM and CDR2 is ANQGSEA.